Following are 7 T cell receptor beta chains from one sample sequenced in a study of cytotoxic CD8 clonotypes in ibrutinib-treated CLL. Libraries were prepared by immunoSEQ multiplex PCR; TCRdb keeps only in-frame clonotypes and omits some of them. The sample lists 150,000 to 200,000 clones, approximately 80% occurring once. The sequencing here drew on PBMCs, taken after 24 months of ibrutinib treatment. The receptor source for this set is a human donor with chronic lymphocytic leukemia.

The chain recombines TRBV7-3 with TRBJ1-1; TRBD1 aligns across 7 bases. The J segment lost 4 bases and the V segment lost 5 bases, leaving 10 bases of the junction unmatched. The CDR3 runs 15 residues. Germline V gene lookup returns CDR1 SGHTA and CDR2 FQGTGA. The CDR3 DNA follows: TGTGCCAGCAGCCGTGGGACAGCCGCGGGCACTGAAGCTTTCTTT. As protein: CASSRGTAAGTEAFF.

The J gene is TRBJ1-1, the V gene TRBV19; 7 bases are a match to TRBD1. Germline values: CDR1 LNHDA, CDR2 SQIVND (reference sequence). The CDR3 has 13 residues. V was clipped by 6 bases and J by 5 bases; unmatched bases: 6. DNA of the CDR3: TGTGCCAGTAGACCGACAGGGAATACTGAAGCTTTCTTT. Amino acids: CASRPTGNTEAFF.

This chain links TRBV6-5 with TRBJ2-7; 8 bases fit TRBD1. Germline V gene lookup returns CDR1 MNHEY and CDR2 SVGAGI. The V and J ends lost 6 bases and 0 bases, in that order; junction bases with no gene match: 4. There are 14 residues in the CDR3. Here the CDR3 DNA reads TGTGCCAGCAGAAGTCAGGGGGCCTCCTACGAGCAGTACTTC. Translated, it gives CASRSQGASYEQYF.

This chain connects TRBV28 to TRBJ2-3, with D hard to call. This CDR3 is 15 amino acids long. Trimming removed 3 bases from V and 0 bases from J, with 10 bases in between. Germline lookup yields CDR1 MDHEN and CDR2 SYDVKM. The CDR3 reads CASSFESASTDTQYF. DNA of the CDR3: TGTGCCAGCAGTTTTGAGAGTGCTAGCACAGATACGCAGTATTTT.

This clone was seen a few times. J is TRBJ1-6 and V is TRBV30; no definite D call. V was pared by 0 bases and J by 8 bases, with 5 bases between. This CDR3 region has 12 residues. Germline CDR1 GTSNPN, CDR2 SVGIG (reference sequence). CDR3 protein: CAWSVGYSPLHF. The CDR3 nucleotides read TGTGCCTGGAGTGTGGGATATTCACCCCTCCACTTT.

V gene TRBV11-2 combines with J gene TRBJ2-3; 12 bases agree with TRBD1. The junction had 6 bases not matched to a gene; V was cut back by 1 base and J by 10 bases. Germline V gene sequence: CDR1 SGHAT, CDR2 FQNNGV. This CDR3 comprises 15 residues. The CDR3 sequence: CASSLGWGQGAPQYF. CDR3 DNA sequence: TGTGCCAGCAGCTTAGGGTGGGGACAGGGGGCGCCGCAGTATTTT.

The chain recombines TRBV28 with TRBJ2-1; D remains ambiguous. Trimming removed 3 bases from V and 5 bases from J, with 14 bases in between. The CDR3 extends over 15 amino acids. Germline V gene data show CDR1 as MDHEN and CDR2 as SYDVKM. CDR3 sequence: CASSFFLLRDNEQFF. Written as DNA, the CDR3 is TGTGCCAGCAGTTTCTTCCTATTGCGCGACAATGAGCAGTTCTTC.